The 12 T cell receptor beta chains in this list originate from one sample, sequenced in a study of T cell responses to AZD1222 COVID-19 vaccine. Generated by immunoSEQ multiplex PCR, the TCRdb table keeps only in-frame clones and is missing some. The top ten hold roughly 3.5% of the sample, which has about 120,000 clones, approximately 88% seen once. The sample here was peripheral blood, taken on day 0 of AZD1222 vaccination. The receptors come from an adult in good health.

V usage is TRBV6-1 and J usage is TRBJ1-1; no reliable D call. Germline V lookup: CDR1 MNHNS, CDR2 SASEGT. This CDR3 region has 15 residues. V lost 1 base and J 1 base, leaving 10 bases between the germline ends. CDR3 nucleotide sequence: TGTGCCAGCAGTGAAGTTGTGGGGAGGAACACTGAAGCTTTCTTT. Amino acids: CASSEVVGRNTEAFF.

The chain recombines TRBV19 with TRBJ1-1, with no clear D. The CDR3 runs 13 residues. From germline, CDR1 is LNHDA and CDR2 SQIVND (reference sequence). V was clipped by 1 base and J by 7 bases, with 10 bases between them. The DNA of the CDR3 is TGTGCCAGTAGTATAGGAAATGTCAATGAAGCTTTCTTT. The encoded protein is CASSIGNVNEAFF.

The rearrangement joins TRBV5-1 to TRBJ1-1, with D uncertain. Looked up from germline, CDR1 is SGHRS and CDR2 is YFSETQ. The V gene lost 0 bases and the J gene lost 5 bases, with 11 bases spanning the gap. CDR3 length: 14 residues. The CDR3 bases are TGCGCCAGCAGCTTGGGGCGGTCGGAAACTGAAGCTTTCTTT. The encoded protein is CASSLGRSETEAFF.

This sequence joins TRBV19 and TRBJ1-6, with 10 nucleotides matching TRBD1. Germline CDR1 is LNHDA and CDR2 is SQIVND (reference sequence). This CDR3 contains 13 residues. The V gene end was trimmed by 10 bases and the J gene end by 11 bases; junction bases not matched to a gene: 8. The DNA for the CDR3 is TGTGCCACTAGGGGGACAGGGGAGCCACCCCTCCACTTT. This sequence encodes CATRGTGEPPLHF.

The CDR3 DNA sequence: TGTGCCAGCGGGGAGGGATATGGCTACACCTTC. It yields the protein CASGEGYGYTF. The chain is built from TRBV7-9 and TRBJ1-2; no definite D call. The ends were cut back, 8 bases at V and 5 bases at J, with 9 bases in the middle. CDR3 length: 11 amino acids. Germline CDR1 and CDR2: SEHNR and FQNEAQ (reference sequence).

This chain links TRBV18 with TRBJ1-5; unclear D gene. Germline assignment: CDR1 KGHSH and CDR2 LQKENI. CDR3 size: 16 residues. Trimming pared 5 bases from V and 2 bases from J, leaving 16 bases between. CDR3 nucleotide sequence: TGTGCCAGCTCAGCCCGCGGGGTGGAGGGCAATCAGCCCCAGCATTTT. This translates into CASSARGVEGNQPQHF.

This clone was seen a single time. In nucleotides, the CDR3 is TGTGCCAGCAGCTTATTTGGAGCGGGGCAAGAGACCCAGTACTTC. Protein product: CASSLFGAGQETQYF. This chain uses TRBV11-2 with TRBJ2-5; 7 bases are shared with TRBD2. This CDR3 is built from 15 residues. Germline CDR1 and CDR2: SGHAT and FQNNGV. With 2 bases clipped from V and 2 bases from J, the junction kept 5 bases outside the gene matches.

The V call is TRBV19, the J call TRBJ1-1; D unclear. Germline V gene data show CDR1 as LNHDA and CDR2 as SQIVND (reference sequence). Deletions cut 7 bases from V and 1 base from J, with 10 bases between. CDR3 length: 13 amino acids. CDR3 sequence reads: CASTSSQNTEAFF. The CDR3 DNA sequence: TGTGCCAGTACGTCCTCCCAGAACACTGAAGCTTTCTTT.

The J gene is TRBJ2-2, the V gene TRBV11-3; 9 positions agree with TRBD1. Germline lookup yields CDR1 SGHNT and CDR2 YENEEA. The CDR3 sequence is 14 residues long. The V and J ends lost 2 bases and 6 bases, in that order; junction bases with no gene match: 1. CDR3 residues: CASSLRQGAGELFF. The CDR3 nucleotides are TGTGCCAGCAGCTTACGACAGGGGGCCGGGGAGCTGTTTTTT.

The chain carries TRBV29-1 and TRBJ2-2; D not resolved. V was pared by 5 bases and J by 2 bases, with 3 bases between. The CDR3 spans 11 residues. CDR1 is SQVTM and CDR2 is ANQGSEA in the germline V gene. CDR3 coding DNA: TGCAGCGTTCACAACACCGGGGAGCTGTTTTTT. It is translated as CSVHNTGELFF.

The rearrangement joins TRBV7-6 to TRBJ2-7; 10 bases map to TRBD2. Germline V gene sequence: CDR1 SGHVS, CDR2 FNYEAQ. The CDR3 runs 16 residues. The V and J ends lost 4 bases and 6 bases, in that order; junction bases with no gene match: 12. The CDR3 DNA is TGTGCCAGCAGCTCTCGGAGCGGGGGGGCCTTGGTCGAGCAGTACTTC. Translated, it gives CASSSRSGGALVEQYF.

V gene TRBV5-1 combines with J gene TRBJ1-2; the D gene is possibly TRBD1 (5 bases). Germline V gene lookup returns CDR1 SGHRS and CDR2 YFSETQ. This CDR3 spans 15 amino acids. V dropped 2 bases and J dropped 0 bases, with 11 bases sitting between them. CDR3 in amino acids: CASSFGGAANYGYTF. The CDR3 DNA is TGCGCCAGCAGCTTCGGAGGGGCAGCTAACTATGGCTACACCTTC.